This record concerns one T cell receptor beta chain sequence. Its antigen is unidentified. TCR beta VDJ and CDR3 were profiled, and genomic DNA was the template. TCRdb reanalysed the reads using MiXCR and keeps one entry per CDR3 protein. The data hold 150,000 to 200,000 distinct CDR3 sequences, with roughly half observed a single time. The sample originates from a study of CD8+CD57+ T cells in acquired aplastic anemia. In the study overall: Mean DNA quantity obtained from sorted CD4+ and CD8+ cells was 3 to 4 ug. Study-wide results and limits: Found in both controls and patients were approximately 29 CD8+ CDR3 sequences.

Germline values: CDR1 PRHDT, CDR2 FYEKMQ (reference sequence). This CDR3 comprises 12 residues. The V end lost 10 bases, the J end lost 10 bases, and 20 bases lay between the germline ends. By flow cytometry, patients selected for sequencing had shown an expansion of CD8+CD57+ cells. No therapy was given to patients before blood sampling. This rearrangement joins TRBV13 to TRBJ2-7; D is perhaps TRBD2 (6 bases). The sample was sorted CD4+, CD8+, or CD8+CD57+ T cells (not recorded which) from PBMCs. The source of this sequence is a human donor with aplastic anemia. The CDR3: CATLEAAGPQYF. The CDR3 nucleotides read TGTGCCACCTTAGAGGCGGCGGGACCTCAGTACTTC.